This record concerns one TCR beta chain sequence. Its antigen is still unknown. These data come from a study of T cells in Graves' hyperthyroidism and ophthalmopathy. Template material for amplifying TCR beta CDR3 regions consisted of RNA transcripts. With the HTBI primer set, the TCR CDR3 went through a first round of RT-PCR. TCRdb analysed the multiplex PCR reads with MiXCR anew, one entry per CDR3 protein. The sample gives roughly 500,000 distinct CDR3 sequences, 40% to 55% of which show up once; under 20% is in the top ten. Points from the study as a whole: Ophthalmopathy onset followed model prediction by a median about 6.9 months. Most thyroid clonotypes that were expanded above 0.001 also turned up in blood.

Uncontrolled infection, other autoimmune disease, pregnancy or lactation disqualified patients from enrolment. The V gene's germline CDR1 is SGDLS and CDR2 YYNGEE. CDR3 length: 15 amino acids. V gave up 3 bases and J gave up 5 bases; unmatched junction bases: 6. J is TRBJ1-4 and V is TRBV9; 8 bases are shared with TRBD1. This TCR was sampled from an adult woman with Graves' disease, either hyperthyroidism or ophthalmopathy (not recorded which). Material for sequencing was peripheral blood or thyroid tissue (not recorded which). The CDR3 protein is CASSAGRQGNEKLFF. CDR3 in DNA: TGTGCCAGCAGCGCGGGACGACAGGGGAATGAAAAACTGTTTTTT.